A selection of T cell receptor beta chains follows, all from one sample in a study of T cells after posttransplantation cyclophosphamide. Sequencing was performed with immunoSEQ multiplex PCR; in TCRdb, only in-frame clones are kept and a portion is missing. The table lists about 40,000 clones, no singletons, with approximately 4.5% in the top ten. The sequencing input was PBMCs. These receptors were obtained from a woman aged 45-59 years in good health and a related stem cell transplant donor. Both conserved end residues are trimmed from each CDR3. The D gene is left open where the match is weak.

>13|TRBD1|TRBV7-9
ASSLAGTGAHEQY
>13|TRBD1|TRBV5-4
ASSLQGASTDTQY
>14|TRBD1|TRBV13
ASSSPGTDNNYGYT
>13|TRBD1|TRBV5-4
ASSGGTGGLNGYT
>13|NA|TRBV12-1
ASSPQLQGNQPQH
>12|TRBD2|TRBV7-8
ASSPSGGPNEQF
>13|NA|TRBV28
ASRKASTSNRGAF
>13|TRBD1|TRBV10-3
AISGVGQGLNEQY
>11|NA|TRBV2
ASTFGYQETQY
>12|NA|TRBV2
ASTVAGLTYEQY
>13|NA|TRBV6-1
ASSEGRGRAYGYT
>10|NA|TRBV7-8
ASSLNSLEQY
>12|NA|TRBV5-1
ASSRAPETDTQY
>10|TRBD1|TRBV6-1
ASRRLTGGEF
>15|TRBD1|TRBV5-6
ASSHRNRQGYGNTIY
>13|NA|TRBV5-1
ASSSGQPSRYGYT
>16|NA|TRBV11-2
ASSLVSLRRLKNTEAF
>15|TRBD1|TRBV4-1
ASSQEGNRGSTDTQY
>13|NA|TRBV7-3
ASSLDRIANNEQF
>16|TRBD1|TRBV5-6
ASSTRDRVVFGANVLT
>12|NA|TRBV7-3
ASSFQGGQETQY
>13|TRBD2|TRBV13
ASSQGSGGGETQY
>12|TRBD1|TRBV19
ASSLRQGGTEAF
>10|TRBD2|TRBV6-6
ATQRGAFEQY
>14|NA|TRBV4-1
ASMSGRGLANEKLF
>12|NA|TRBV5-1
ASSLGGAADTQY
>13|TRBD1|TRBV5-4
ASSSPTGGYNEQF
>12|TRBD1|TRBV18
ASSAWTGYNEQF
>11|TRBD1|TRBV18
ASSLGQGPGNT
>12|NA|TRBV27
ASRGRADNQPQH
>14|TRBD1|TRBV7-9
ASSPRQGQANYGYT
>14|TRBD2|TRBV11-3
ASSLRTSANTGELF
>12|TRBD2|TRBV30
AWSPGRGRETQY
>13|TRBD1|TRBV6-6
ASSRKPTGVDGYT
>11|NA|TRBV18
ASSPRLDYEQY
>12|TRBD1|TRBV28
ASLAGQGRYGYT
>12|TRBD1|TRBV7-2
ASSYRGRTDTQY
>14|NA|TRBV7-2
ASSSGGASYNSPLH
>12|NA|TRBV19
ASTDTAGSYEQY
>12|TRBD2|TRBV5-1
ASSLSGTTYEQY
>13|TRBD1|TRBV28
ASSYPDRGSNEQY
>12|TRBD1|TRBV30
AWTNTGGRTEAF
>14|TRBD1|TRBV28
ASRPALGRGQNGYT
>13|NA|TRBV6-5
ASSLRQSVTGELF
>10|NA|TRBV6-1
ASSFYIYEQY
>9|NA|TRBV2
ASSEPTWYT
>16|NA|TRBV7-2
ASSLEGQLSSYNSPLH
>15|NA|TRBV5-6
ASSLGGHRGGFYEQY
>13|NA|TRBV27
ASKPGDYSNQPQH
>12|NA|TRBV5-4
ASSYTQDTDTQY